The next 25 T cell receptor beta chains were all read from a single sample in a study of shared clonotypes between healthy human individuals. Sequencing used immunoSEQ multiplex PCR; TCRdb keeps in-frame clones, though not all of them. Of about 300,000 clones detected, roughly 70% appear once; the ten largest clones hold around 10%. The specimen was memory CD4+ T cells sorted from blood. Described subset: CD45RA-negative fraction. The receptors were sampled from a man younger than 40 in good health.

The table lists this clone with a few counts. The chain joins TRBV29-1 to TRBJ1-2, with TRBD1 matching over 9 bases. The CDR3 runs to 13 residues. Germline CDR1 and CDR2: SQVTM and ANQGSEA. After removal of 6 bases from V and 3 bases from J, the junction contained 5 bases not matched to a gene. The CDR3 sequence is CSVSQGAYYGYTF. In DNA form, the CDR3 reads TGCAGCGTCTCACAGGGGGCCTACTATGGCTACACCTTC.

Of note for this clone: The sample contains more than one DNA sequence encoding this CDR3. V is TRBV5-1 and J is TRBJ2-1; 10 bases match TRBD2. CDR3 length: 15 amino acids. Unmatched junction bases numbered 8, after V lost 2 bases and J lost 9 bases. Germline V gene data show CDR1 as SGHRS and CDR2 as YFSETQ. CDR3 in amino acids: CASSFGASGRLEQFF. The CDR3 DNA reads TGCGCCAGCAGCTTTGGGGCTAGCGGGAGACTTGAGCAGTTCTTC.

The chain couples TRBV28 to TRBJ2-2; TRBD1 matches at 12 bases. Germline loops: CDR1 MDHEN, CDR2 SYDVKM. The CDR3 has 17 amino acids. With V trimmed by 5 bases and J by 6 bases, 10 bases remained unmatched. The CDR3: CASSLPGQGALAGELFF. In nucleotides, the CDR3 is TGTGCCAGCAGTCTTCCGGGACAGGGGGCATTGGCCGGGGAGCTGTTTTTT.

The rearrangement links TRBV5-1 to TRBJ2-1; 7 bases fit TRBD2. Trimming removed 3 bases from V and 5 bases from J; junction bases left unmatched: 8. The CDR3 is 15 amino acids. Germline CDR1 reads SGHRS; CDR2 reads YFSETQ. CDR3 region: CASSSTGGGHNEQFF. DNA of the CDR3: TGCGCCAGCAGCTCTACTGGCGGGGGACACAATGAGCAGTTCTTC.

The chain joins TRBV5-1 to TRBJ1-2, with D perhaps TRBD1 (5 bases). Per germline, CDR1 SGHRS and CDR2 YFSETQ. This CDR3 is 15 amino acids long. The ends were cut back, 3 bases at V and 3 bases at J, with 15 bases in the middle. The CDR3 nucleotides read TGCGCCAGCAGCTGGGACCCCGGCAGAGACTATGGCTACACCTTC. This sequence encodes CASSWDPGRDYGYTF.

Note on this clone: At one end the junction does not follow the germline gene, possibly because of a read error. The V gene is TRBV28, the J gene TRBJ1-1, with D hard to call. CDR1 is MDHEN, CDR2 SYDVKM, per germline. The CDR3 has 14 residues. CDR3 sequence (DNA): TGTGACAGCTTGGGAGAAGCCTTGAACACTGAAGCTTTCTTT. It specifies CDSLGEALNTEAFF.

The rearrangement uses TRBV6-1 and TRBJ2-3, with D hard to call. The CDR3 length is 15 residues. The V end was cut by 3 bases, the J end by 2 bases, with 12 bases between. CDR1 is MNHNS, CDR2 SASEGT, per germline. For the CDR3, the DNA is TGTGCCAGCAGTGATGGGTTTAGGGCCACAGATACGCAGTATTTT. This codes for CASSDGFRATDTQYF.

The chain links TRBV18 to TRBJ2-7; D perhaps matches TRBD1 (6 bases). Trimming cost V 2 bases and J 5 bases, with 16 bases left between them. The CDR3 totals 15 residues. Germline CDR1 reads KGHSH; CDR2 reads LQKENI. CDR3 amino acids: CASSPSRGESNEQYF. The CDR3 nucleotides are TGTGCCAGCTCACCAAGCAGGGGTGAATCCAACGAGCAGTACTTC.

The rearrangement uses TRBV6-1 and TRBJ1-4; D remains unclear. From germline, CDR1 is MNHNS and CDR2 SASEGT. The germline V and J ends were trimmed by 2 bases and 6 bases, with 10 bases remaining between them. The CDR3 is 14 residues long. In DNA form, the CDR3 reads TGTGCCAGCAGTGAACAGCCTGCGGATGAAAAACTGTTTTTT. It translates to CASSEQPADEKLFF.

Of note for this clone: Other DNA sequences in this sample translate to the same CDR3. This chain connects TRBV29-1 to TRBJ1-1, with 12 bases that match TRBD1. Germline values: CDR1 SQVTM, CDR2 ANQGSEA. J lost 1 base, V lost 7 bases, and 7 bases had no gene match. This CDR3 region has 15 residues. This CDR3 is CSATGTGGRNTEAFF. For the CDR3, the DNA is TGCAGCGCGACCGGGACAGGGGGCCGGAACACTGAAGCTTTCTTT.

The CDR3 loop reads CATRTGGPLSSYNEQFF. The CDR3 nucleotides read TGTGCCACTCGGACAGGGGGCCCTTTGAGCTCCTACAATGAGCAGTTCTTC. This sequence joins TRBV7-8 and TRBJ2-1, with 11 bases that match TRBD1. Germline V gives CDR1 SGHVS, CDR2 FQNEAQ. J lost 0 bases, V lost 10 bases, and 11 bases had no gene match. The CDR3 has 17 amino acids.

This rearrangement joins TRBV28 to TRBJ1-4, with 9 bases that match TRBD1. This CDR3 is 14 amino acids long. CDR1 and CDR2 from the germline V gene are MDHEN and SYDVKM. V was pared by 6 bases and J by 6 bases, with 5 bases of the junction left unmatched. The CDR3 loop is CASRGRQGDEKLFF. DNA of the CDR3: TGTGCCAGCAGAGGACGACAGGGGGATGAAAAACTGTTTTTT.

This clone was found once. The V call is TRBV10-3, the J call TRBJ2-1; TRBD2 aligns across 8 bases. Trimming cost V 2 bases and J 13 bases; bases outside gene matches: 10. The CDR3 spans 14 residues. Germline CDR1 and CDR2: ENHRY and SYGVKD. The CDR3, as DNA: TGTGCCATCAGTGAGGGGGTAGCGGGATCTTCACAGTTCTTC. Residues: CAISEGVAGSSQFF.

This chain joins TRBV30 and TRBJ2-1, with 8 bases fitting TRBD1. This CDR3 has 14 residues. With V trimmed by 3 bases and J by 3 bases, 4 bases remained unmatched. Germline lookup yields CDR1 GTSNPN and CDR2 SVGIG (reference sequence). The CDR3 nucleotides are TGTGCCTGGAGAACAGGGGGTTTCTACAATGAGCAGTTCTTC. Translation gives CAWRTGGFYNEQFF. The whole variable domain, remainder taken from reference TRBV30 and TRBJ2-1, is SQTIHQWPATLVQPVGSPLSLECTVEGTSNPNLYWYRQAAGRGLQLLFYSVGIGQISSEVPQNLSASRPQDRQFILSSKKLLLSDSGFYLCAWRTGGFYNEQFFGPGTRLTVL.

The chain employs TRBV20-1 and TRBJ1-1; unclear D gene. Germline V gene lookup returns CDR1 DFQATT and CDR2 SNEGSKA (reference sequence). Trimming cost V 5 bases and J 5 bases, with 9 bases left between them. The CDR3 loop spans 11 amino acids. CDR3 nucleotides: TGCAGTGCTTGGGAAGAAACTGAAGCTTTCTTT. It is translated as CSAWEETEAFF.

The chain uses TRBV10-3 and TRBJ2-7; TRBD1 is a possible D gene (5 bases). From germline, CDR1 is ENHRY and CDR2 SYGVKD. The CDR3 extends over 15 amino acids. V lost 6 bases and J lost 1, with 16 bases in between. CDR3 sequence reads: CAIRDVRVGSYEQYF. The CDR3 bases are TGTGCCATCAGGGACGTCAGGGTTGGGTCCTACGAGCAGTACTTC.

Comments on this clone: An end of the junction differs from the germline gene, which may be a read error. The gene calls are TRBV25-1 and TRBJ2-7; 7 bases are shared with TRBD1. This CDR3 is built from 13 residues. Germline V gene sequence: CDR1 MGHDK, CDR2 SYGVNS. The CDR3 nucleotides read TGTGCCAGCAGTGACCGCTCCTCGACAGGGCAACTATTC. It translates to CASSDRSSTGQLF.

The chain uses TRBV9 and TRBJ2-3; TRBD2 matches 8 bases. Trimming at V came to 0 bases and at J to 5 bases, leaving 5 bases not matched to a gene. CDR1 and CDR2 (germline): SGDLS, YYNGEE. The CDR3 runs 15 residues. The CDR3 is CASSVDVAGQDTQYF. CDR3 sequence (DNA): TGTGCCAGCAGCGTAGATGTAGCGGGGCAAGATACGCAGTATTTT.

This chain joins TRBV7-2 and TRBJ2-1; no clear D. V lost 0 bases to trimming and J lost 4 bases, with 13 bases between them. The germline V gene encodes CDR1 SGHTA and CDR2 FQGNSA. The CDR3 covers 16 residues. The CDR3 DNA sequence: TGTGCCAGCAGCTTAGCCTCGGCGGTGACATACAATGAGCAGTTCTTC. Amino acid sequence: CASSLASAVTYNEQFF.

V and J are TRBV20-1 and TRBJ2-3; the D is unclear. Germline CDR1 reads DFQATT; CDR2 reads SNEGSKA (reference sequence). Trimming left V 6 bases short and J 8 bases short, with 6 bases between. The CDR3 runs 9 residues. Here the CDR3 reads CSAGSTQYF. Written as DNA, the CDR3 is TGCAGTGCCGGCAGTACGCAGTATTTT.

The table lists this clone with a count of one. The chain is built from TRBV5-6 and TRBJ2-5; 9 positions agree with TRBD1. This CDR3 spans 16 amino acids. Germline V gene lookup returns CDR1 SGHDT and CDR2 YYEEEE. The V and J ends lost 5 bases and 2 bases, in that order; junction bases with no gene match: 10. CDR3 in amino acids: CASRLTGQGKQETQYF. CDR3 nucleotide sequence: TGTGCCAGCAGACTAACGGGACAGGGTAAACAAGAGACCCAGTACTTC.

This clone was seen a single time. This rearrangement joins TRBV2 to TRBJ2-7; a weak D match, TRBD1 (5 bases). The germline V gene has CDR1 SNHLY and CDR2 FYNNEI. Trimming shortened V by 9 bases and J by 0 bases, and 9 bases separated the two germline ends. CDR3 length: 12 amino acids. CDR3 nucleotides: TGTGCCAGTACGCAGGGCTCCTACGAGCAGTACTTC. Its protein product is CASTQGSYEQYF.

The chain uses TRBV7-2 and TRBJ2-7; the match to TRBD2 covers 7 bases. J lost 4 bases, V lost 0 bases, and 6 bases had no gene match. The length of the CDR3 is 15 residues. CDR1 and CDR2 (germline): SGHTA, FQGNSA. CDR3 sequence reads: CASSLAVTSLYEQYF. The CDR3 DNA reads TGTGCCAGCAGCTTAGCCGTGACTAGCCTATACGAGCAGTACTTC.

The CDR3 spells CASRIRENPMYGYTF. In nucleotides, the CDR3 is TGTGCCAGTAGGATACGGGAGAACCCTATGTATGGCTACACCTTC. The chain employs TRBV19 and TRBJ1-2; no reliable D call. CDR1 LNHDA and CDR2 SQIVND come from the germline V gene (reference sequence). V shed 6 bases and J shed 5 bases, with 19 bases lying between them. This CDR3 contains 15 residues.

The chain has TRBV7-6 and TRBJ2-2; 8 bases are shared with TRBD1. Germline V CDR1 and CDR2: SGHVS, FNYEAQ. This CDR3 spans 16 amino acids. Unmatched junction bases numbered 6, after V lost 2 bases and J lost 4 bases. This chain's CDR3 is CASSLTGGRSTGELFF. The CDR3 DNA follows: TGTGCCAGCAGCTTAACAGGGGGTCGGAGCACCGGGGAGCTGTTTTTT.